Below, one T cell receptor (beta chain) is given with its context. These data belong to a study of blood T cell repertoires in COVID-19. TCRdb keeps only in-frame clones here, not all; method: immunoSEQ multiplex PCR. In the table there are 200,000 to 250,000 clones, around 86% of which are singletons. Germline values: CDR1 SGHAT, CDR2 FQNNGV. The CDR3 is made up of 12 amino acids. J lost 7 bases, V lost 6 bases, and 4 bases had no gene match. The genes are TRBV11-2 and TRBJ1-1; TRBD1 matches 8 bases. Sequenced material: peripheral blood. This receptor was taken from an elderly woman with COVID-19, enrolled during active disease. The CDR3 DNA is TGTGCCAGCAGGCCACAGGGGGGTGAAGCTTTCTTT. Protein product: CASRPQGGEAFF. Supplemented by reference TRBV11-2 and TRBJ1-1, the full variable domain reads EAGVAQSPRYKIIEKRQSVAFWCNPISGHATLYWYQQILGQGPKLLIQFQNNGVVDDSQLPKDRFSAERLKGVDSTLKIQPAKLEDSAVYLCASRPQGGEAFFGQGTRLTVV.